The clone carrying this T cell receptor beta chain was seen many times. Its antigen remains unidentified. Through a sample-barcoded 5' primer and a J-beta primer mix, a second PCR was run for roughly 6 to 11 cycles. Tags on each cDNA molecule came from a template-switch adaptor with 12 random nucleotides. TCRdb re-called the 5' RACE reads with MiXCR, one entry per CDR3 protein. The table includes 920,000 or so distinct CDR3 sequences, 40% to 50% detected once. This entry belongs to a study of blood T cells in healthy people across ages. Study conclusions and caveats: Significant beta diversity loss was already apparent by age around 40, declining roughly linearly.

Sequenced: blood. The receptor comes from a woman aged 60-75 years in good health.

The CDR3, as DNA: TGCAGCACCGGGGTTTCTGGCTACGAGCAGTACTTC. Translating gives CSTGVSGYEQYF. The rearrangement joins TRBV20-1 to TRBJ2-7; possible D gene TRBD2, 5 bases. This CDR3 comprises 12 residues. The germline V gene has CDR1 DFQATT and CDR2 SNEGSKA (reference sequence).